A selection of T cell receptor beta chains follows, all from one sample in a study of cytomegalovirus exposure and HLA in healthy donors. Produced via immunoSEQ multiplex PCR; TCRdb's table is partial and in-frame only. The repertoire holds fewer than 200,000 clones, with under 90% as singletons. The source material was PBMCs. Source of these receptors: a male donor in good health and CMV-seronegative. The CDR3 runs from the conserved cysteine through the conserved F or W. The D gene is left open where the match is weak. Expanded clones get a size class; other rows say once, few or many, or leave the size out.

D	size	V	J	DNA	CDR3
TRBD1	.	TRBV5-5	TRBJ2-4	TGTGCCAGCCACAGGACAGGGCGGAACATTCAGTACTTC	CASHRTGRNIQYF
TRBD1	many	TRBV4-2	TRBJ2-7	TGTGCCAGCAGCCAAGGACAGGGGGAGAACTACGAGCAGTACTTC	CASSQGQGENYEQYF
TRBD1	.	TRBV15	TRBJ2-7	TGTGCCACCAGCAGGGACAGGGGTGGCTACGAGCAGTACTTC	CATSRDRGGYEQYF
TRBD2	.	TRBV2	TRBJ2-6	TGTGCCAGCAGGGGGGGGGACTCTGGGGCCAACGTCCTGACTTTC	CASRGGDSGANVLTF
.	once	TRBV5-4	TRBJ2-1	TGTGCCAGCAGCTTGTTAGGTGCGGCCTACAATGAGCAGTTCTTC	CASSLLGAAYNEQFF
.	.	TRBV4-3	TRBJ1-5	TGCGCCAGCAGCCAAGGGGACGGGGAGGTTGGACCCCAGCATTTT	CASSQGDGEVGPQHF
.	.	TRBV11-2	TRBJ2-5	TGTGCCAGCAGCGCGGCGCGAGATTACCAAGAGACCCAGTACTTC	CASSAARDYQETQYF
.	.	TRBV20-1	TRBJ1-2	TGCAGTGTTGGCAGGGCGGATGGCTACACCTTC	CSVGRADGYTF
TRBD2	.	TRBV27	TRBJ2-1	TGTGCCAGCAGTGCTACTAGCGGGGGGTACAATGAGCAGTTCTTC	CASSATSGGYNEQFF
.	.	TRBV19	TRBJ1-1	TGTGCCAGTAGTATGGGGAGGACTGAAGCTTTCTTT	CASSMGRTEAFF
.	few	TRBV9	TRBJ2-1	TGTGCCAGCAGCGTAGGTCTTAGTGCTAGCGGACAGAATGAGCAGTTCTTC	CASSVGLSASGQNEQFF
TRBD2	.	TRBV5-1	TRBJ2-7	TGCGCCAGCAGCTTGGCCCTCATAGCGGGGGGGTTTTCCTACGAGCAGTACTTC	CASSLALIAGGFSYEQYF
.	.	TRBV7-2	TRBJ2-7	TGTGCCAGCAGCCCCCAAGGGGGAAGCTCCTACGAGCAGTACTTC	CASSPQGGSSYEQYF
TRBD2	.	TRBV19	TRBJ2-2	TGTGCCAGTAAGAGGACTAGCGCTCTTTCGAACACCGGGGAGCTGTTTTTT	CASKRTSALSNTGELFF
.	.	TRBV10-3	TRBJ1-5	TGTGCCATCAGTGAACCGGGCAATCAGCCCCAGCATTTT	CAISEPGNQPQHF
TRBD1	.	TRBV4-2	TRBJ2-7	TGTGCCAGCAGCCAAGTTGGGACAGGGACCTACGAGCAGTACTTC	CASSQVGTGTYEQYF
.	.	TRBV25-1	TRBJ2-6	TGTGCCAGCAGCAGCCGAGGCCTCTCTGGGGCCAACGTCCTGACTTTC	CASSSRGLSGANVLTF
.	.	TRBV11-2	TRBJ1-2	TGTGCCAGCAGCTCCCCCTCGGCAGGGTCGGATGGCTACACCTTC	CASSSPSAGSDGYTF
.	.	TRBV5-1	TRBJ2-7	TGCGCCAGCAGCTTGGAACCGGGACTCGGAGAGCAGTACTTC	CASSLEPGLGEQYF
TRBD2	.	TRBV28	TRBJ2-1	TGTGCCAGCAGTTTACTAGCGGGAGGTGCCTACAATGAGCAGTTCTTC	CASSLLAGGAYNEQFF
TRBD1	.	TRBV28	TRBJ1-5	TGTGCCAGCAGTTCGCCGGGGACAGGCTCTCAGCCCCAGCATTTT	CASSSPGTGSQPQHF
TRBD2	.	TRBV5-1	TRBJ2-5	TGCGCCAGCAGCTTGGGTGGTAGCGGGGGAATTACCAAAGAGACCCAGTACTTC	CASSLGGSGGITKETQYF
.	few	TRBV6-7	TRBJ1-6	TGTGCCAGCAACCATACAGGAAGTGGGGCTTTTAGTAATTCACCCCTCCACTTT	CASNHTGSGAFSNSPLHF
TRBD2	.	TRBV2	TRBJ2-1	TGTGCCAGCAGCAAAGCGGGGGGGCCTTGGGATGAGCAGTTCTTC	CASSKAGGPWDEQFF
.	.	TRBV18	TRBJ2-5	TGTGCCAGCTCAAGGGACAACCAAGAGACCCAGTACTTC	CASSRDNQETQYF